The text below deals with one TCR beta chain. The antigen is undetermined. This entry comes from a study of T cells in localized non-small cell lung cancer. Whole-study results and caveats: The tumor had only one region sequenced, so heterogeneity remains possible. Elevated circulating T cell density in blood was associated with longer overall survival. The study found T cell clonality highest in uninvolved adjacent lung, above tumor. Adjacent lung had a median approximately 57 of the 100 largest tumor clones.

Trimming shortened V by 2 bases and J by 0 bases, and 4 bases separated the two germline ends. The CDR3 covers 13 residues. Germline CDR1 is SGHTA and CDR2 is FQGNSA. Repertoires were generated with immunoSEQ multiplex PCR, while TCRdb's copy carries only in-frame clones and drops some. The sample includes 30,000 to 35,000 clones, around nine tenths of them seen just once. The chain employs TRBV7-2 and TRBJ1-1; D gene unclear. The sequence was collected from a woman aged 40-69 years with stage I lung adenocarcinoma. The sequences come from peripheral blood, collected before any cancer treatment. The CDR3 loop reads CASSLPVNTEAFF. The CDR3 coding sequence is TGTGCCAGCAGCTTACCAGTGAACACTGAAGCTTTCTTT.